The clone carrying this T cell receptor (beta chain) has at least ten counts. The target antigen is unknown. Both 60 Vbeta primers and 13 Jbeta primers went into the PCR. Clones were sequenced by immunoSEQ multiplex PCR, and TCRdb holds only the in-frame ones, with some missing. The data contain around 100,000 clones, around three quarters of them singletons. The data originate from a study of cytomegalovirus exposure and HLA in healthy donors. Overall study results and limits: The only immune exposure information that was available was CMV serostatus. A later analysis found common viral pathogens apparently linked to several of the most significant clusters. An analysis was carried out at a later point. It showed that HLA-associated TCR beta chains were more clonally expanded than equally common non-associated chains.

Unmatched junction bases numbered 10, after V lost 7 bases and J lost 6 bases. Per the germline V gene, CDR1 is WSHSY and CDR2 is SAAADI. This CDR3 region has 16 residues. Sequencing was performed on PBMCs. The chain uses TRBV10-2 and TRBJ2-2; TRBD1 aligns across 11 bases. This clonotype was sampled from a woman aged 18 to 35 in good health and CMV-seropositive. DNA of the CDR3: TGCGCCAGCAATACAAGGACAGGGGGCGATCCCGGGGAGCTGTTTTTT. Amino acids: CASNTRTGGDPGELFF.